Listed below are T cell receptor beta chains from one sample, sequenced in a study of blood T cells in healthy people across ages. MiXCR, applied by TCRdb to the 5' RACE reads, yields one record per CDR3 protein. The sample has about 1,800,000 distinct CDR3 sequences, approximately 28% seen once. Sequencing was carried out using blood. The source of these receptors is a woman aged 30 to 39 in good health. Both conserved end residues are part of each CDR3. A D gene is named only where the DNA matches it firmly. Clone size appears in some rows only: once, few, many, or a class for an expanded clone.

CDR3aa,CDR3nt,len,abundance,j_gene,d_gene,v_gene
CASSLDPLFNTEAFF,TGTGCCAGCAGCTTAGATCCCCTCTTCAACACTGAAGCTTTCTTT,15,few,TRBJ1-1,-,TRBV11-2
CASSSAGRGNEKLFF,TGTGCCAGCAGCTCCGCCGGGAGAGGCAATGAAAAACTGTTTTTT,15,-,TRBJ1-4,-,TRBV7-8
CASSWRPTSVGETQYF,TGTGCCAGCAGCTGGCGCCCGACTAGCGTAGGGGAGACCCAGTACTTC,16,many,TRBJ2-5,TRBD2,TRBV7-2
CATIPGPRMGEQFF,TGTGCCACAATACCGGGACCCAGGATGGGTGAGCAGTTCTTC,14,few,TRBJ2-1,-,TRBV30
CAWGPARTSGTDTQYF,TGTGCCTGGGGTCCCGCACGGACCTCTGGCACAGATACGCAGTATTTT,16,-,TRBJ2-3,-,TRBV30
CASSPTDARGAEAFF,TGTGCCAGCAGTCCCACGGACGCCAGGGGGGCTGAAGCTTTCTTT,15,-,TRBJ1-1,TRBD1,TRBV28
CASTPTVAYNEQFF,TGTGCCAGCACCCCAACCGTCGCTTACAATGAGCAGTTCTTC,14,-,TRBJ2-1,-,TRBV2
CASSVGREGRNEQFF,TGTGCCAGCAGCGTAGGGCGGGAGGGCCGGAATGAGCAGTTCTTC,15,-,TRBJ2-1,TRBD2,TRBV9
CASSLGTVQNTEAFF,TGCGCCAGCAGCTTGGGGACGGTGCAGAACACTGAAGCTTTCTTT,15,few,TRBJ1-1,-,TRBV5-1
CSAIAGGVSTDTQYF,TGCAGTGCTATCGCGGGGGGGGTTAGCACAGATACGCAGTATTTT,15,few,TRBJ2-3,TRBD2,TRBV20-1
CGARDKTGSTEAFF,TGCGGTGCTAGAGATAAGACAGGGTCCACTGAAGCTTTCTTT,14,-,TRBJ1-1,TRBD1,TRBV20-1
CSARDPLTGDGPQHF,TGCAGTGCTAGAGATCCCTTGACAGGGGATGGGCCCCAGCATTTT,15,many,TRBJ1-5,TRBD1,TRBV20-1
CVSSFTTSYEQYF,TGTGTCAGCAGTTTTACCACCTCCTACGAGCAGTACTTC,13,-,TRBJ2-7,-,TRBV28
CSAQDPQGGDTQYF,TGCAGTGCGCAAGACCCCCAGGGAGGGGATACGCAGTATTTT,14,many,TRBJ2-3,TRBD2,TRBV20-1